This TCR beta chain came from a study of shared clonotypes between healthy human individuals. Using immunoSEQ multiplex PCR, the repertoire was profiled, and TCRdb retains in-frame clones only, with some absent. Here the sample spans about 2.4 million clones, approximately 93% being singletons. The V and J ends lost 4 bases and 0 bases, in that order; junction bases with no gene match: 4. Germline assignment: CDR1 SGHRS and CDR2 YFSETQ. The CDR3 is 18 residues long. This clonotype was obtained from a man between 18 and 29 years old in good health. Some clones in this sample may be carry-over from other donors' samples. Sequenced: naive CD4+ T cells from PBMCs. The subset: CD45RA+ positively selected. The chain employs TRBV5-1 and TRBJ2-2; 15 bases are shared with TRBD2. Written as DNA, the CDR3 is TGCGCCAGCAGCCTAGGGACTAGCGGGAGGTCGAACACCGGGGAGCTGTTTTTT. Translated: CASSLGTSGRSNTGELFF. Complete variable domain (other parts from reference TRBV5-1 and TRBJ2-2): KAGVTQTPRYLIKTRGQQVTLSCSPISGHRSVSWYQQTPGQGLQFLFEYFSETQRNKGNFPGRFSGRQFSNSRSEMNVSTLELGDSALYLCASSLGTSGRSNTGELFFGEGSRLTVL.